What follows is one TCR beta chain and its context. Its antigen is currently unknown. TCRdb keeps only in-frame clones here, not all; method: immunoSEQ multiplex PCR. This table has more than 95,000 clones, around 92% appearing once. This sample stems from a study of T cell responses to AZD1222 COVID-19 vaccine. General study results and limits: Recipients of two AZD1222 doses showed rising Spike-specific TCR breadth and depth. Unmutated variant regions are reportedly targeted by nearly half of spike-specific TCRs. Baseline serostatus was positive in only a handful of AZD1222 recipients. Regions 160-218 and 743-854 held dominance among vaccine-associated CD4 TCRs, which spanned spike.

The CDR3 loop spans 15 amino acids. V was pared by 1 base and J by 5 bases, with 5 bases of the junction left unmatched. CDR1 is SGDLS and CDR2 is YYNGEE in the germline V gene. This clonotype was sampled from an adult in good health. The sample was peripheral blood, taken on day 0 of AZD1222 vaccination. The J gene is TRBJ2-3, the V gene TRBV9; 9 positions agree with TRBD2. CDR3 DNA sequence: TGTGCCAGCAGCGTATGGCGGGGGGGCGAAGATACGCAGTATTTT. This gives the protein CASSVWRGGEDTQYF. The entire variable domain, with the rest obtained from reference TRBV9 and TRBJ2-3, is as follows: DSGVTQTPKHLITATGQRVTLRCSPRSGDLSVYWYQQSLDQGLQFLIQYYNGEERAKGNILERFSAQQFPDLHSELNLSSLELGDSALYFCASSVWRGGEDTQYFGPGTRLTVL.